These 19 T cell receptor beta chains were all obtained from the same sample, sequenced in a study of cytomegalovirus exposure and HLA in healthy donors. The PCR had 60 Vbeta and 13 Jbeta primers. Sequencing used immunoSEQ multiplex PCR; TCRdb keeps in-frame clones, though not all of them. Among 90,000 to 100,000 clones listed, under 80% were seen once. Sequencing input: PBMCs. These receptors were obtained from a man aged 40-50 years in good health and CMV-seropositive.

The chain joins TRBV6-8 to TRBJ2-2; possible D gene TRBD1, 6 bases. Looked up from germline, CDR1 is MNHGY and CDR2 is SAAAGT. The CDR3 sequence is 17 residues long. V was pared by 6 bases and J by 4 bases, with 21 bases between. CDR3 region: CASSRRTGRGSTGELFF. As DNA, the CDR3 is TGTGCCAGCAGCCGACGAACAGGGAGAGGAAGCACCGGGGAGCTGTTTTTT.

This clone has only a few counts. The J gene is TRBJ2-7, the V gene TRBV19, with 11 bases matching TRBD2. The CDR3 contains 16 residues. Germline V gene lookup returns CDR1 LNHDA and CDR2 SQIVND (reference sequence). The V and J ends lost 4 bases and 2 bases, in that order; junction bases with no gene match: 7. CDR3 residues: CASSRTLAGGTYEQYF. The CDR3 nucleotides read TGTGCCAGTAGTAGAACTCTAGCGGGAGGTACCTACGAGCAGTACTTC.

The CDR3 DNA sequence: TGTGCCAGCAGCCACCCGCGCCCAAACACTGAAGCTTTCTTT. Protein sequence: CASSHPRPNTEAFF. The chain links TRBV7-2 to TRBJ1-1, with D uncertain. Deletions cut 5 bases from V and 2 bases from J, with 12 bases between. CDR3 length equals 14 residues. The germline CDR1 and CDR2 sequences are SGHTA and FQGNSA.

The gene calls are TRBV7-9 and TRBJ1-5, with D possibly being TRBD1 (5 bases). Germline CDR1 SEHNR, CDR2 FQNEAQ (reference sequence). The CDR3 is made up of 14 amino acids. V lost 5 bases to trimming and J lost 5 bases, with 13 bases between them. This chain's CDR3 is CASSPGPYHQPQHF. The CDR3 DNA reads as TGTGCCAGCAGCCCAGGGCCCTACCATCAGCCCCAGCATTTT.

The rearrangement joins TRBV27 to TRBJ2-3; TRBD1 agrees at 8 bases. J gave up 2 bases and V 5 bases, and 6 bases lay outside the gene matches. Germline CDR1 is MNHEY and CDR2 is SMNVEV (reference sequence). The CDR3 spans 15 residues. CDR3 loop: CASSLGQGNTDTQYF. In DNA, the CDR3 is TGTGCCAGCAGTCTTGGACAGGGTAACACAGATACGCAGTATTTT.

This clone was picked up one time. The chain recombines TRBV15 with TRBJ2-1, with TRBD2 as a possible D gene (7 bases). This CDR3 comprises 15 residues. Trimming shortened V by 1 base and J by 7 bases, and 14 bases separated the two germline ends. The germline V gene has CDR1 LNHNV and CDR2 YYDKDF (reference sequence). CDR3 loop: CATSRAAGAGNEQFF. For the CDR3, the DNA is TGTGCCACCAGCAGAGCTGCGGGGGCGGGGAATGAGCAGTTCTTC.

The V and J genes are TRBV5-4 and TRBJ2-1; 9 positions match TRBD1. The junction had 8 bases not matched to a gene; V was cut back by 4 bases and J by 6 bases. The CDR3 totals 15 residues. The germline V gene encodes CDR1 SGHNT and CDR2 YYREEE (reference sequence). The CDR3 protein is CASSKDRGGVNEQFF. In DNA, the CDR3 is TGTGCCAGCAGCAAGGACAGGGGAGGGGTCAATGAGCAGTTCTTC.

V gene TRBV2 combines with J gene TRBJ1-4, with D possibly matching TRBD1 (6 bases). The CDR3 length is 15 residues. The germline gives CDR1 SNHLY, CDR2 FYNNEI. The V and J ends lost 0 bases and 5 bases respectively, with 10 bases between them. In nucleotides, the CDR3 is TGTGCCAGCAGTGAAGCACAGGGTATAAATGAAAAACTGTTTTTT. Protein: CASSEAQGINEKLFF.

Note on this clone: The same CDR3 also results from other DNA sequences found in this sample. V gene TRBV18 combines with J gene TRBJ2-7; TRBD1 aligns across 8 bases. The CDR3 totals 14 residues. Per the germline V gene, CDR1 is KGHSH and CDR2 is LQKENI. V trimming: 4 bases; J trimming: 0 bases; junction bases outside the gene matches: 2. CDR3 protein: CASSRDRSSYEQYF. The CDR3 region has the DNA TGTGCCAGCTCACGGGACAGGAGCTCCTACGAGCAGTACTTC.

The chain recombines TRBV18 with TRBJ2-7, with D possibly matching TRBD1 (5 bases). Germline assignment: CDR1 KGHSH and CDR2 LQKENI. V was shortened by 2 bases and J by 0 bases, with 8 bases between the two germline ends. The CDR3 length is 14 residues. CDR3 DNA: TGTGCCAGCTCACCAGAGGACATCTCCTACGAGCAGTACTTC. It yields the protein CASSPEDISYEQYF.

V and J are TRBV15 and TRBJ1-1; 8 bases line up with TRBD1. V was clipped by 1 base and J by 5 bases; unmatched bases: 3. This CDR3 is built from 14 residues. Germline lookup yields CDR1 LNHNV and CDR2 YYDKDF (reference sequence). As DNA, the CDR3 is TGTGCCACCAGCAGAGGGACAGGGTATACTGAAGCTTTCTTT. As protein: CATSRGTGYTEAFF. Filled out from reference TRBV15 and TRBJ1-1, the complete variable domain reads DAMVIQNPRYQVTQFGKPVTLSCSQTLNHNVMYWYQQKSSQAPKLLFHYYDKDFNNEADTPDNFQSRRPNTSFCFLDIRSPGLGDTAMYLCATSRGTGYTEAFFGQGTRLTVV.

The chain has TRBV7-3 and TRBJ1-1, with D possibly TRBD1 on 6 matching bases. This CDR3 is built from 15 residues. With 2 bases removed from V and 6 bases from J, the gap between germline ends came to 16 bases. The germline V gene encodes CDR1 SGHTA and CDR2 FQGTGA. For the CDR3, the DNA is TGTGCCAGCAGCTTAGGGTACGGATCAGGGGCTGAAGCTTTCTTT. The encoded protein is CASSLGYGSGAEAFF.

The V gene is TRBV9, the J gene TRBJ2-7; no definite D call. The CDR3 spans 13 residues. The germline V gene encodes CDR1 SGDLS and CDR2 YYNGEE. The V end lost 3 bases, the J end lost 2 bases, and 9 bases lay between the germline ends. CDR3 DNA sequence: TGTGCCAGCAGCGAGAGCGATACCTACGAGCAGTACTTC. It is translated as CASSESDTYEQYF.

This clone was observed a few times. This same CDR3 is encoded by further DNA sequences in the sample. CDR3 sequence (DNA): TGTGCCAGTAGTATTGGACTAGCCAAAAACATTCAGTACTTC. Translated, it gives CASSIGLAKNIQYF. The chain couples TRBV19 to TRBJ2-4, with a tentative D call TRBD2 (5 bases). Germline V lookup: CDR1 LNHDA, CDR2 SQIVND (reference sequence). The V gene lost 3 bases and the J gene lost 0 bases, with 6 bases spanning the gap. The CDR3 extends over 14 amino acids.

This chain joins TRBV27 and TRBJ2-1, with a weak D call TRBD1 (5 bases). V was shortened by 3 bases and J by 8 bases, with 14 bases between the two germline ends. The CDR3 length is 14 residues. The germline CDR1 and CDR2 sequences are MNHEY and SMNVEV (reference sequence). The CDR3 region has the DNA TGTGCCAGCAGTTTGCAGGGCGCCAGGGATGAGCAGTTCTTC. It specifies CASSLQGARDEQFF.

The rearrangement joins TRBV9 to TRBJ2-3; 8 bases fit TRBD2. J was trimmed by 3 bases and V by 2 bases; bases with no gene match: 14. The CDR3 has 18 amino acids. Germline CDR1 is SGDLS and CDR2 is YYNGEE. CDR3 loop: CASSVDLAGKGGTDTQYF. The CDR3 coding sequence is TGTGCCAGCAGCGTCGATTTAGCGGGAAAAGGAGGAACAGATACGCAGTATTTT.

This clone was recorded only once. This rearrangement joins TRBV5-1 to TRBJ2-2, with D unclear. Between the trimmed V and J ends, which lost 4 bases and 4 bases, there was a span of 8 bases. The length of the CDR3 is 13 residues. The V gene's germline CDR1 is SGHRS and CDR2 YFSETQ. The CDR3 reads CASSVPGTGELFF. CDR3 bases: TGCGCCAGCAGCGTCCCGGGCACCGGGGAGCTGTTTTTT. Complete variable domain (other parts from reference TRBV5-1 and TRBJ2-2): KAGVTQTPRYLIKTRGQQVTLSCSPISGHRSVSWYQQTPGQGLQFLFEYFSETQRNKGNFPGRFSGRQFSNSRSEMNVSTLELGDSALYLCASSVPGTGELFFGEGSRLTVL.

CDR3 coding DNA: TGCGCCAGCAGCCAAGTCCAGCGGGAGATCGAGCAGTACTTC. Translated, it gives CASSQVQREIEQYF. V gene TRBV4-1 combines with J gene TRBJ2-7, with 8 bases that match TRBD2. The CDR3 has 14 residues. The germline V gene encodes CDR1 MGHRA and CDR2 YSYEKL. Trimming removed 1 base from V and 6 bases from J; junction bases left unmatched: 5.

In its sample, this clone was seen a few times. V gene TRBV18 combines with J gene TRBJ1-4; 8 bases align to TRBD1. Germline lookup yields CDR1 KGHSH and CDR2 LQKENI. The junction had 8 bases not matched to a gene; V was cut back by 3 bases and J by 5 bases. The CDR3 runs 16 residues. The CDR3 bases are TGTGCCAGCTCACCGCTCTCGGGACAGGCGAATGAAAAACTGTTTTTT. Protein sequence: CASSPLSGQANEKLFF. The whole variable domain, remainder taken from reference TRBV18 and TRBJ1-4, is NAGVMQNPRHLVRRRGQEARLRCSPMKGHSHVYWYRQLPEEGLKFMVYLQKENIIDESGMPKERFSAEFPKEGPSILRIQQVVRGDSAAYFCASSPLSGQANEKLFFGSGTQLSVL.